Sequencing of this T cell receptor (beta chain) was carried out in a study of CD8 T cells in Susac syndrome (dated by TCRdb to 2018 to 2020). Background on the whole study: Whether CD8+ T cell activation and differentiation in Susac syndrome was antigen driven was tested using repertoire sequencing.

Peripheral blood CD8+ and CD4+ T cells from healthy donors, Susac syndrome patients and multiple sclerosis patients were profiled by high-throughput TCR beta sequencing. Treatment-naive patients with stable or active relapsing-remitting disease fulfilling revised McDonald criteria were used as multiple sclerosis controls. Bulk CD8+ and CD4+ T cells were purified by magnetic negative isolation, whereas CD8+ TEMRA cells were enriched by FACS. Blood was collected in EDTA tubes and processed within 24 hours, with PBMCs isolated through density gradient centrifugation. PBMCs destined for TCR sequencing were cryopreserved in liquid nitrogen and later thawed in a 37 °C water bath. A purity of at least 90% was achieved for sorted or isolated CD4+, CD8+ and CD8+ TEMRA cells. What the research found in general, with its limitations: The number of individuals in the TCR sequencing and HLA analysis was acknowledged as relatively small.

About this clonotype: Its antigen is currently not known. Per-nucleotide qualities are absent, and no much larger clonotype sits a single base away.

RNA was extracted using the RNeasy kit, and 0.5 to 1 microgram was reverse transcribed with random hexamers. The immunoSEQ multiplex PCR assay, covering 54 Vbeta and 13 Jbeta segments, was used to amplify TCR beta CDR3 regions. PCR amplification bias was corrected by using a synthetic template baseline for primer optimization and computational correction. The study's processing was this. Reads were annotated to V, D and J genes per IMGT and analyzed with immunoSEQ Analyzer, keeping only productive sequences. Clonality was computed as one minus Shannon entropy normalized by log2 of the number of productive unique sequences. For each patient and control, public and private clones were evaluated within the 100 most prevalent clones. Susac-specific clones were defined as absent from healthy and MS cohorts, around 980 published viral clones and other ImmuneACCESS disease sequences. TCRdb itself trimmed the public reads at Q25 with fastp, ran MiXCR and retained productive beta chains. All rows with the same CDR3 protein become a single entry with the most common DNA and genes. The V and J calls were determined by TCRdb, not by the authors. This sample is represented by more than 200,000 distinct CDR3 sequences; just over 90% of them were singletons. The ten largest clones add up to approximately 0.072% of the sample.

Including the terminal cysteine and phenylalanine, the CDR3 comprises 15 residues. The only DNA kept is the CDR3, 45 bases in frame from the first base. Trimming costs V 4 bases and J 0 bases, and their ends lie 9 bases apart. Via the germline V gene, CDR1 is MNHEY and CDR2 SVGEGT. Material for sequencing was CD4+ T cells from PBMCs. This TCR derives from a human donor with multiple sclerosis. Recombination connected TRBV6-2 or TRBV6-3 to TRBJ2-2; the D segment could be TRBD1, given 6 matching bases. The CDR3 has the sequence CASSSGQTNTGELFF. At the DNA level, the sequence is TGTGCCAGCAGTTCCGGACAGACGAACACCGGGGAGCTGTTTTTT.